The clone carrying this T cell receptor (beta chain) came up once. The target antigen is unknown. Just one base apart from a much larger clone, this may be a read error. What was amplified from RNA transcripts were TCR beta CDR3 regions. The study used the HTBI primer set for a first-round RT-PCR of the TCR CDR3. Via MiXCR, TCRdb re-called the multiplex PCR reads, giving one row per CDR3 protein. The sample carries 730,000 or so distinct CDR3 sequences, approximately 19% recorded once. CDR3 length equals 13 residues. The germline V gene has CDR1 SEHNR and CDR2 FQNEAQ (reference sequence). The data were obtained in a study of T cells in Graves' hyperthyroidism and ophthalmopathy. The study's findings and limits: The model predicted ophthalmopathy a median around six months before onset.

Uncontrolled infection, other autoimmune disease, pregnancy and lactation each barred patients from inclusion. First hyperthyroidism diagnosis is when the blood sample was obtained, before any ophthalmopathy symptoms. The chain uses TRBV7-9 and TRBJ1-2, with D perhaps TRBD1 (5 bases). This sequence originates from a woman aged 50 to 60 with Graves' hyperthyroidism that later progressed to Graves' ophthalmopathy. The specimen sequenced was blood. The CDR3 DNA reads as TGTGCCGGCAGTCCCGGGGCGAACTATGGCTACACCTTC. Translating it yields CAGSPGANYGYTF.